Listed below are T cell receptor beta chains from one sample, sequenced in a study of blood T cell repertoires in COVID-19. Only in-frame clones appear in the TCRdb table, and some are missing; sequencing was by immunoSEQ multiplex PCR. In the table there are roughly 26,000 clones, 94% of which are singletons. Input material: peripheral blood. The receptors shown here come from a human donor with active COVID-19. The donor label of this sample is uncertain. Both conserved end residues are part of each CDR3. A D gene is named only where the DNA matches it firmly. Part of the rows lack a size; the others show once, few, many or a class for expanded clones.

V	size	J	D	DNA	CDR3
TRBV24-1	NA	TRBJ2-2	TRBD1	TGTGCCACCAGTGGGGCCGGGACAGGGAGAACCGGGGAGCTGTTTTTT	CATSGAGTGRTGELFF
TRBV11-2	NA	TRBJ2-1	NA	TGTGCCAGCAGAATCGACAGAAACAATGAGCAGTTCTTC	CASRIDRNNEQFF
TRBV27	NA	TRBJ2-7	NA	TGTGCCAGCATAGCCAGCTCCTACGAGCAGTACTTC	CASIASSYEQYF
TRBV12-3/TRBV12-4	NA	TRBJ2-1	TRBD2	TGTGCCAGCAGTTTAGGCCCTAGCGGGAGGGTCTTCTTC	CASSLGPSGRVFF
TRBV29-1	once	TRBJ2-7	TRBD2	TGCAGCGTTGACTCACCGGGACTAGCGGGAGGCGAGCAGTACTTC	CSVDSPGLAGGEQYF
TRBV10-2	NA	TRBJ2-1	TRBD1	TGCGCCAGCACTCCCGGGGACAGGGGACACAATGAGCAGTTCTTC	CASTPGDRGHNEQFF
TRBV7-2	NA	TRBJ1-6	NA	TGTGCCAGCAGCTCCCTAATGCGTCGGGGGGGTGAGAATTCACCCCTCCACTTT	CASSSLMRRGGENSPLHF
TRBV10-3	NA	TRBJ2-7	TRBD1	TGTGCCATCAGTGAGTCAAGCAGGGGGCGGTACGAGCAGTACTTC	CAISESSRGRYEQYF
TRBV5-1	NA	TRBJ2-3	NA	TGCGCCAGCAGCATTACCCGGAGGTCGGATACGCAGTATTTT	CASSITRRSDTQYF
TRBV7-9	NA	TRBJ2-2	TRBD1	TGTGCCAGCAGCGGACAGGGAGGAGGCACCGGGGAGCTGTTTTTT	CASSGQGGGTGELFF
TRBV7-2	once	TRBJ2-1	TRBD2	TGTGCCAGCAGCTTAACTCTACGGGCTAGCGGGAGGAATTACAATGAGCAGTTCTTC	CASSLTLRASGRNYNEQFF
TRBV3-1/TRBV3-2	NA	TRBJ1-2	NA	TGTGCCAGCAGCCAAGACCCCCCGGGAAAAAGCTATGGCTACACCTTC	CASSQDPPGKSYGYTF
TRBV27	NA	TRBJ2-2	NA	TGTGCCACCTCAAGCTACACAGGGTTCGGGTTCACCGGGGAGCTGTTTTTT	CATSSYTGFGFTGELFF
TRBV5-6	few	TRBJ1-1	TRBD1	TGTGCCAGCAGACCGGGACAGGGAGTTCGAGGCACTGAAGCTTTCTTT	CASRPGQGVRGTEAFF
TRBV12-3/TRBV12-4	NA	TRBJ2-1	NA	TGTGCCAGCAGGACTTACAGGGATGAGCAGTTCTTC	CASRTYRDEQFF
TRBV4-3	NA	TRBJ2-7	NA	TGCGCCAGCAGCCAAGCCACAACCTCCGGGGGTGTGGGCTACGAGCAGTACTTC	CASSQATTSGGVGYEQYF
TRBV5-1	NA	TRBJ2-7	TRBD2	TGCGCCAGCAGCTTGGCCCTAGCGGGAATGGATGAGCAGTACTTC	CASSLALAGMDEQYF
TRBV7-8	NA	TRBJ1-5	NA	TGTGCCAGCAGCGGGGAGGGGAATCAGCCCCAGCATTTT	CASSGEGNQPQHF
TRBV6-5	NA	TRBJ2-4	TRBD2	TGTGCCAGCAGTTCGCCCCGGGAGGTTAAAAACATTCAGTACTTC	CASSSPREVKNIQYF
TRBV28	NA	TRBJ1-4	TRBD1	TGTGCCAGCAGGATTCAAGGGGGCGCATCCGAAAAACTGTTTTTT	CASRIQGGASEKLFF
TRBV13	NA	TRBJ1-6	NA	TGTGCCAGCAGCTTAACGGATTCACCCCTCCACTTT	CASSLTDSPLHF
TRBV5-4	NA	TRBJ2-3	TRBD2	TGTGCCAGCAGCTTTTGGTCCGGCGGGAGGGCGGCAGATACGCAGTATTTT	CASSFWSGGRAADTQYF